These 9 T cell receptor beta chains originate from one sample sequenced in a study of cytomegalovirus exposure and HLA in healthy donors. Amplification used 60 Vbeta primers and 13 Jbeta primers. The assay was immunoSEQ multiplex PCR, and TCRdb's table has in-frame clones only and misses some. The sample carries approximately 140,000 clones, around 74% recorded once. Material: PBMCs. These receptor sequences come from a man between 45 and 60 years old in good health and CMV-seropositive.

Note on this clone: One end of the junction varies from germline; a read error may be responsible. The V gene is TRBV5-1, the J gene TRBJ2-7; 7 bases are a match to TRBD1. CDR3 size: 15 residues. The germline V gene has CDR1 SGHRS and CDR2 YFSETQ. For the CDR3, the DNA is TGCGCCAGCAGCTTGGGATCGGGACAGAAATACGGGCAGTACTTC. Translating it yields CASSLGSGQKYGQYF. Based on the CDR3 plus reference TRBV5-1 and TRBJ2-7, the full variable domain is KAGVTQTPRYLIKTRGQQVTLSCSPISGHRSVSWYQQTPGQGLQFLFEYFSETQRNKGNFPGRFSGRQFSNSRSEMNVSTLELGDSALYLCASSLGSGQKYGQYFGPGTRLTVT.

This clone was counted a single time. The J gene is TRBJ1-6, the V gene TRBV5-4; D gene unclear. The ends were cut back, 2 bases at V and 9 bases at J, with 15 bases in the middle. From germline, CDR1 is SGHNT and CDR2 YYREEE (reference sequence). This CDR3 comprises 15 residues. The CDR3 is CASSFGRPGISPLHF. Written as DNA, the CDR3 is TGTGCCAGCAGCTTCGGGCGGCCCGGGATTTCACCCCTCCACTTT.

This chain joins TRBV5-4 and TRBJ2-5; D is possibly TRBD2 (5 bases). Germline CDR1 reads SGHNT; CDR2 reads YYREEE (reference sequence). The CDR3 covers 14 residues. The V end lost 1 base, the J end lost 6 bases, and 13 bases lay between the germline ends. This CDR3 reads CASSLPGERKTQYF. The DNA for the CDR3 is TGTGCCAGCAGCTTGCCCGGGGAACGAAAGACCCAGTACTTC.

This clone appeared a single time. CDR3 in DNA: TGTGCCAGCAGCGACGTAGCCAACTCCTACGAGCAGTACTTC. Amino acids: CASSDVANSYEQYF. The chain uses TRBV9 and TRBJ2-7; D unclear. The germline V gene has CDR1 SGDLS and CDR2 YYNGEE. Trimming removed 3 bases from V and 0 bases from J, with 10 bases in between. This CDR3 spans 14 amino acids.

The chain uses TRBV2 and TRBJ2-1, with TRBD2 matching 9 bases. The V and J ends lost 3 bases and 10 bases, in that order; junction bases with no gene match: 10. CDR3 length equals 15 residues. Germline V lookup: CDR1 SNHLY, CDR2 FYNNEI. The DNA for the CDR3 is TGTGCCAGCAGTGATGGGGCGGGAGGGTTCAACGAGCAGTTCTTC. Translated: CASSDGAGGFNEQFF. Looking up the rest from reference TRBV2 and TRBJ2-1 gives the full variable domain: EPEVTQTPSHQVTQMGQEVILRCVPISNHLYFYWYRQILGQKVEFLVSFYNNEISEKSEIFDDQFSVERPDGSNFTLKIRSTKLEDSAMYFCASSDGAGGFNEQFFGPGTRLTVL.

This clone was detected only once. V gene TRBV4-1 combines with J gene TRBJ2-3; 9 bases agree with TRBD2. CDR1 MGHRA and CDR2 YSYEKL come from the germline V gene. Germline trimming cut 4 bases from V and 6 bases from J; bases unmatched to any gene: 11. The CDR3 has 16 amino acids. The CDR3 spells CASSPGTSTGVDTQYF. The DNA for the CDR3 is TGCGCCAGCAGCCCCGGGACTAGCACGGGTGTTGATACGCAGTATTTT.

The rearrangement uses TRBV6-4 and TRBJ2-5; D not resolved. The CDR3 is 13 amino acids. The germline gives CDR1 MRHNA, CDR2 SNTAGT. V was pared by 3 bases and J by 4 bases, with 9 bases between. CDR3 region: CASSEEAGETQYF. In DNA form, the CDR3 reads TGTGCCAGCAGTGAAGAGGCCGGAGAGACCCAGTACTTC.

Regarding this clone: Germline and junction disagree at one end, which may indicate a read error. Written as DNA, the CDR3 is TGTTCCAGCAGCTTAACTTCCTCTGGAAACACCATATATTTT. It yields the protein CSSSLTSSGNTIYF. The chain has TRBV7-9 and TRBJ1-3; no reliable D call. CDR3 length: 14 residues. The V gene's germline CDR1 is SEHNR and CDR2 FQNEAQ (reference sequence).

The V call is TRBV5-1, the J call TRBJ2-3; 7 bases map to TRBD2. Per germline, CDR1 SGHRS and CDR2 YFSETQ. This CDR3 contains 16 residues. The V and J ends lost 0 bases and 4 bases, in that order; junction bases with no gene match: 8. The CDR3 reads CASSLALAEDADTQYF. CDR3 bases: TGCGCCAGCAGCTTGGCCCTAGCGGAGGATGCAGATACGCAGTATTTT.